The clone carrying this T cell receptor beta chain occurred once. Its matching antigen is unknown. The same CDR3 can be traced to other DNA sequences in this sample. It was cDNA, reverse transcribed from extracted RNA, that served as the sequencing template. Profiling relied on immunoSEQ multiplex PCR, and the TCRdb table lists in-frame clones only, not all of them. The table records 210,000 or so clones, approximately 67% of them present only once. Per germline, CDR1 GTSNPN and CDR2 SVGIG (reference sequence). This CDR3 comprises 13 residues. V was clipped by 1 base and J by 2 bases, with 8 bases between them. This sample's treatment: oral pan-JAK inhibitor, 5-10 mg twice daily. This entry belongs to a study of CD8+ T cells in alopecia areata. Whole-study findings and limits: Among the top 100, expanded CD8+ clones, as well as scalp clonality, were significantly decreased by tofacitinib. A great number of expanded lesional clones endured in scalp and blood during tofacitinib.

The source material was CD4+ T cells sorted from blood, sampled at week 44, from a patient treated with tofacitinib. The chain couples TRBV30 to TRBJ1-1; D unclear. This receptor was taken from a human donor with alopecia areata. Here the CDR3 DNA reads TGTGCCTGGAGTGCACAGCGCAACACTGAAGCTTTCTTT. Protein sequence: CAWSAQRNTEAFF.